Listed here are 12 T cell receptor beta chains from one sample, sequenced in a study of shared clonotypes between healthy human individuals. The method was immunoSEQ multiplex PCR; TCRdb's version includes in-frame clones alone and lacks a portion of them. The table shows over a million clones, with roughly 96% occurring only once. Sequencing input: naive CD4+ T cells sorted from blood. As to subset: CD45RA+ positively selected. These receptors were collected from a man aged 25-45 years in good health.

This chain links TRBV15 with TRBJ1-2; D is unresolved. The germline gives CDR1 LNHNV, CDR2 YYDKDF (reference sequence). V was clipped by 0 bases and J by 5 bases, with 13 bases between them. CDR3 size: 15 residues. CDR3 protein: CATSRDFPRSYGYTF. CDR3 in DNA: TGTGCCACCAGCAGAGATTTCCCCCGGAGTTATGGCTACACCTTC. Using reference TRBV15 and TRBJ1-2 for the parts outside the CDR3, the full variable domain is DAMVIQNPRYQVTQFGKPVTLSCSQTLNHNVMYWYQQKSSQAPKLLFHYYDKDFNNEADTPDNFQSRRPNTSFCFLDIRSPGLGDTAMYLCATSRDFPRSYGYTFGSGTRLTVV.

CDR3 amino acids: CASSPTLGAVVEQFF. The CDR3 bases are TGTGCCAGCAGTCCGACGTTGGGGGCCGTCGTTGAGCAGTTCTTC. The rearrangement links TRBV28 to TRBJ2-1, with TRBD1 as a possible D gene (6 bases). Trimming removed 5 bases from V and 9 bases from J, with 20 bases in between. The germline CDR1 and CDR2 sequences are MDHEN and SYDVKM. The CDR3 covers 15 residues.

The J gene is TRBJ2-2, the V gene TRBV27, with unresolved D. The CDR3 consists of 15 residues. Trimming stripped 3 bases from V and 5 bases from J, with 13 bases between. CDR1 is MNHEY and CDR2 is SMNVEV in the germline V gene (reference sequence). CDR3 sequence reads: CASSFLTGVTGELFF. The CDR3 region has the DNA TGTGCCAGCAGTTTTCTTACTGGGGTTACCGGGGAGCTGTTTTTT.

This chain joins TRBV6-1 and TRBJ2-7; 9 bases align to TRBD1. The J segment lost 5 bases and the V segment lost 7 bases, leaving 9 bases of the junction unmatched. This CDR3 is 14 amino acids long. Germline CDR1 and CDR2: MNHNS and SASEGT. The CDR3 nucleotides are TGTGCCAGCAAAAGAACAGGGGGCGTCCACGAGCAGTACTTC. Translated: CASKRTGGVHEQYF.

The genes are TRBV7-2 and TRBJ1-1, with 7 nucleotides matching TRBD1. The CDR3 has 16 amino acids. Trimming cost V 4 bases and J 1 base; bases outside gene matches: 9. Germline V lookup: CDR1 SGHTA, CDR2 FQGNSA. CDR3 protein: CASSSLHRGGNTEAFF. CDR3 DNA sequence: TGTGCCAGCAGCTCCCTACACAGGGGTGGGAACACTGAAGCTTTCTTT.

J is TRBJ2-7 and V is TRBV10-3, with a tentative D call TRBD2 (5 bases). CDR3 size: 12 residues. Looked up from germline, CDR1 is ENHRY and CDR2 is SYGVKD. With 6 bases removed from V and 7 bases from J, the gap between germline ends came to 13 bases. The CDR3 nucleotides are TGTGCCATCAGCGAACCTGAGGGAGAGCAGTACTTC. Translating gives CAISEPEGEQYF.

The gene calls are TRBV14 and TRBJ2-7, with D possibly called TRBD1 or TRBD2 (5 bases each). Per the germline V gene, CDR1 is SGHDN and CDR2 is FVKESK. The CDR3 extends over 15 amino acids. The ends were cut back, 0 bases at V and 5 bases at J, with 14 bases in the middle. CDR3 residues: CASSQELVRGHEQYF. The CDR3 DNA follows: TGTGCCAGCAGCCAAGAATTGGTTAGGGGACACGAGCAGTACTTC.

V gene TRBV6-1 combines with J gene TRBJ2-7; no firm D call. Deletions cut 2 bases from V and 3 bases from J, with 14 bases between. This CDR3 contains 15 residues. Per the germline V gene, CDR1 is MNHNS and CDR2 is SASEGT. The CDR3 nucleotides read TGTGCCAGCAGTGAAATAAACCCTATAAACTACGAGCAGTACTTC. Translating it yields CASSEINPINYEQYF.

The chain joins TRBV7-9 to TRBJ2-1; TRBD2 agrees at 9 bases. CDR3 length equals 15 residues. Per the germline V gene, CDR1 is SEHNR and CDR2 is FQNEAQ (reference sequence). V lost 5 bases to trimming and J lost 8 bases; unmatched junction nucleotides: 10. The CDR3 nucleotides read TGTGCCAGCAGCCGGCTAGCGGGACCTTTTGATGAGCAGTTCTTC. Its translation: CASSRLAGPFDEQFF. Together with reference TRBV7-9 and TRBJ2-1, the CDR3 gives the full variable domain: DTGVSQNPRHKITKRGQNVTFRCDPISEHNRLYWYRQTLGQGPEFLTYFQNEAQLEKSRLLSDRFSAERPKGSFSTLEIQRTEQGDSAMYLCASSRLAGPFDEQFFGPGTRLTVL.

The chain recombines TRBV27 with TRBJ2-3, with 11 bases that match TRBD2. The CDR3 consists of 16 residues. V dropped 5 bases and J dropped 0; count of bases not matched to a gene: 4. Per germline, CDR1 MNHEY and CDR2 SMNVEV (reference sequence). The CDR3 protein is CASSVRTSGSTDTQYF. In DNA, the CDR3 is TGTGCCAGCAGTGTCCGGACTAGCGGGAGCACAGATACGCAGTATTTT.

This chain links TRBV19 with TRBJ2-3; 8 bases are a match to TRBD1. CDR3 size: 14 residues. The J segment lost 4 bases and the V segment lost 8 bases, leaving 8 bases of the junction unmatched. Germline loops: CDR1 LNHDA, CDR2 SQIVND (reference sequence). This chain's CDR3 is CASWDRSWADTQYF. CDR3 coding DNA: TGTGCCAGTTGGGACAGGTCCTGGGCAGATACGCAGTATTTT.

The chain uses TRBV9 and TRBJ2-1; the D is unclear. This CDR3 is built from 13 residues. CDR1 is SGDLS, CDR2 YYNGEE, per germline. The V end was cut by 1 base, the J end by 4 bases, with 6 bases between. The CDR3 coding sequence is TGTGCCAGCAGCGTATATGGGTACAATGAGCAGTTCTTC. Translating it yields CASSVYGYNEQFF. Full variable domain (missing parts from reference TRBV9 and TRBJ2-1): DSGVTQTPKHLITATGQRVTLRCSPRSGDLSVYWYQQSLDQGLQFLIQYYNGEERAKGNILERFSAQQFPDLHSELNLSSLELGDSALYFCASSVYGYNEQFFGPGTRLTVL.